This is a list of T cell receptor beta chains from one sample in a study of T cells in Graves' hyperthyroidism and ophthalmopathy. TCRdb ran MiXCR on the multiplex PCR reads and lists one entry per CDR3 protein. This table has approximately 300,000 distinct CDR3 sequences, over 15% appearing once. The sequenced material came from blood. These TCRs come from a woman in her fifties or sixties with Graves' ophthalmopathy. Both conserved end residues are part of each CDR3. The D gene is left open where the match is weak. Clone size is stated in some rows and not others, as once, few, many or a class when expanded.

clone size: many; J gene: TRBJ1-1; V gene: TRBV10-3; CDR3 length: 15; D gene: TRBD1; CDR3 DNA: TGTGCCATCAGTGAGGACAGGGGATGGGACACTGAAGCTTTCTTT; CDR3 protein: CAISEDRGWDTEAFF
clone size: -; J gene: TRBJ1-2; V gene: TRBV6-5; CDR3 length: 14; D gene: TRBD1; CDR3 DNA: TGTGCCAGCAGTTACGAGACAGGGGGCCGGGGCTACACCTTC; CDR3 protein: CASSYETGGRGYTF
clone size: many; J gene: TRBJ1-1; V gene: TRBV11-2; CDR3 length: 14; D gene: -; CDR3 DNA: TGTGCCAGCAGCTTAGTTGAGGGGTACACTGAAGCTTTCTTT; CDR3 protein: CASSLVEGYTEAFF
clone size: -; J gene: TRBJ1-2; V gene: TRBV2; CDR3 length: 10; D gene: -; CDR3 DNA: TGTGCCAGCAGACTCAAGGGCTACACCTTC; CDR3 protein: CASRLKGYTF
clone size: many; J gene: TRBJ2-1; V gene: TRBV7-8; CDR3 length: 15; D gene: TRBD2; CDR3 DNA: TGTGCCAGCAGCGCCGGGGGGCGGGGGGCCGGTGAGCAGTTCTTC; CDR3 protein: CASSAGGRGAGEQFF
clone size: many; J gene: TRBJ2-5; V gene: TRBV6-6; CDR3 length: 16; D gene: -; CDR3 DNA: TGTGCCAGCAGTTACTCGAGGCTGCTAGATGAAGAGACCCAGTACTTC; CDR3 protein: CASSYSRLLDEETQYF
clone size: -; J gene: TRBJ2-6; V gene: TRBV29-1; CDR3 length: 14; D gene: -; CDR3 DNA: TGCAGCGTTGATGGGGTCTCTGGGGCCAACGTCCTGACTTTC; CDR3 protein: CSVDGVSGANVLTF
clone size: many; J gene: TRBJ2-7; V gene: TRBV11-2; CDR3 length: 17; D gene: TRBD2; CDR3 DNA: TGTGCCAGCAGCTTTACTCTAGCGGGTAGACCTTCCTACGAGCAGTACTTC; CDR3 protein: CASSFTLAGRPSYEQYF
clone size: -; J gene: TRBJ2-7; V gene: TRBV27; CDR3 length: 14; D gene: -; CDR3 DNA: TGTGCCAGCAGTAGGGAGGGACAGGTCTACGAGCAGTACTTC; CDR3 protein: CASSREGQVYEQYF
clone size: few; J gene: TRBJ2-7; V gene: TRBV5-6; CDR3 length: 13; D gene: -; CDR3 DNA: TGTGCCAGCAGCCCGGACTCTGGGGACGAGCAGTACTTC; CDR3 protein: CASSPDSGDEQYF
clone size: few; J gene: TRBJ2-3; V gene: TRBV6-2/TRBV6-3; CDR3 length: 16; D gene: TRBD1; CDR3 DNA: TGTGCCAGCAGTTCCGAGGGGACAGACCCTACAGATACGCAGTATTTT; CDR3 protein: CASSSEGTDPTDTQYF
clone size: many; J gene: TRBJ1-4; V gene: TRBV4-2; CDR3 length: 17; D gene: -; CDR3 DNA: TGTGCCAGCAGCCAAGATTCATCAGGTGAACGTGGTGAAAAACTGTTTTTT; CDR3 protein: CASSQDSSGERGEKLFF
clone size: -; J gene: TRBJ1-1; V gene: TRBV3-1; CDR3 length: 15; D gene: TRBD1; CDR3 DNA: TGTGCCAGCAGCCACCGGCAGGGGGTTCGGACTGAAGCTTTCTTT; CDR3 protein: CASSHRQGVRTEAFF
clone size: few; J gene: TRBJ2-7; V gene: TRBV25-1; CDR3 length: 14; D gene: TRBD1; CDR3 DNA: TGTGCCAGCAGTGACCCAGGGGGCCCGTACGAGCAGTACTTC; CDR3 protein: CASSDPGGPYEQYF
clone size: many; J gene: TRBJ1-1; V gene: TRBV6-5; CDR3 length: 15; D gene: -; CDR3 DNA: TGTGCCAGCAGTTACTCCGCAGGGAGATATGGTGAAGCTTTCTTT; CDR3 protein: CASSYSAGRYGEAFF
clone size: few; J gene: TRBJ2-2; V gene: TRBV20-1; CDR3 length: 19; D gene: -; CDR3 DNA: TGCAGTGCTAGGGTTACTATATCCCGACAACCGGTGAAGTCCGGGGAGCTGTTTTTT; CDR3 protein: CSARVTISRQPVKSGELFF
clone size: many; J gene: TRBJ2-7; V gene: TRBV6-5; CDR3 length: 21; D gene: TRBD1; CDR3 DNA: TGTGCCAGCAGTTACGGTTTAACGGGGACAGGGGACGGCTACCCTCCCTACGAGCAGTACTTC; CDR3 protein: CASSYGLTGTGDGYPPYEQYF
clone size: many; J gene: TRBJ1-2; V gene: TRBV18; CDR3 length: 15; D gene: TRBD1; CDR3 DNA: TGTGCCAGCTCACCACTGGGACAGGGCAACTATGGCTACACCTTC; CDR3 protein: CASSPLGQGNYGYTF
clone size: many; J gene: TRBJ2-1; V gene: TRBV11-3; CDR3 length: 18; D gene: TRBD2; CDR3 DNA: TGTGCCAGCAGCTTAGATGGACTAGCGGACCCCTCCTACAATGAGCAGTTCTTC; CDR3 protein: CASSLDGLADPSYNEQFF
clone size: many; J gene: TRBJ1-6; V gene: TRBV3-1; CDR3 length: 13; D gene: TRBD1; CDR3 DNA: TGTGCCACTCAGGACAGGGGAAGGACACCCCTCCACTTT; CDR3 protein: CATQDRGRTPLHF
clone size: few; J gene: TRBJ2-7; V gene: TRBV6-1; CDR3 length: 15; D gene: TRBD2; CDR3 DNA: TGTGCCAGCAGTGAAAGGGCGGGAGCTTTCCACGAGCAGTACTTC; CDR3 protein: CASSERAGAFHEQYF
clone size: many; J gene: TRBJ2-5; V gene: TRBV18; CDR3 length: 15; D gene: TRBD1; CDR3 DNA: TGTGCCAGCTCACCCCTACAGGGGGACCAAGAGACCCAGTACTTC; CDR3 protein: CASSPLQGDQETQYF
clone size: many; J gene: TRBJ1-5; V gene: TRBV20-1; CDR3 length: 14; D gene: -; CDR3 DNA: TGCAGTGCTAGAGAGAGAGGTAACTATCAGCCCCAGCATTTT; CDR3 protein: CSARERGNYQPQHF
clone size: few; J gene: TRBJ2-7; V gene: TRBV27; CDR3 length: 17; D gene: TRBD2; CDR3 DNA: TGTGCCAGCAGTCCCCAAGGCTCGGCTCTAGCGGGGTACGAGCAGTACTTC; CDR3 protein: CASSPQGSALAGYEQYF
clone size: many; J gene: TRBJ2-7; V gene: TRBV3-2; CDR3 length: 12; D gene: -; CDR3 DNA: TGTGCCAGCAGCCCCTCCCTCTGCGGGCAGTACTTC; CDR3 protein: CASSPSLCGQYF
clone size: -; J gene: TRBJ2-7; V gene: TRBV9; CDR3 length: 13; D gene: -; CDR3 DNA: TGTGCCAGCAGCGTAGAGGGAAGCTACAAGCAGTACTTC; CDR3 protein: CASSVEGSYKQYF
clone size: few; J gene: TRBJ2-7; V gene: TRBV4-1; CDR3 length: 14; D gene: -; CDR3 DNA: TGCGCCAGCAGCCAAGGTTACGCGGGGTACGAGCAGTACTTC; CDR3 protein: CASSQGYAGYEQYF
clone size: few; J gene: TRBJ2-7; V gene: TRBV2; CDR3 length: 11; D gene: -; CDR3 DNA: TGTGCCAGCAGTGGCTCCATCGAGCAGTACTTC; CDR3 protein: CASSGSIEQYF
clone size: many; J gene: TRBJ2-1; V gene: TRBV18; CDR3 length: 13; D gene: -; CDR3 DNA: TGTGCCAGCTCACCACAGGGTGGGGATGAGCAGTTCTTC; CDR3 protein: CASSPQGGDEQFF
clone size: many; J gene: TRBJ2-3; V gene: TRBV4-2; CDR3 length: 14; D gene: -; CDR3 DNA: TGTGCCAGCAGCCAGCGACCAGTCACAGATACGCAGTATTTT; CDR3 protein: CASSQRPVTDTQYF
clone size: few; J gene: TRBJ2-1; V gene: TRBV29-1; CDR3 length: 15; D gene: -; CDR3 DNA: TGCAGCGTCCGTGACGCCAGGGTGCTCGGCAATGAGCAGTTCTTC; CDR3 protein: CSVRDARVLGNEQFF
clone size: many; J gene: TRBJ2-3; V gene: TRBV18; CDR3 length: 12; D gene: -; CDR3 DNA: TGTGCCAGCTCTGGGGAGCGTGATACGCAGTATTTT; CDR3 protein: CASSGERDTQYF
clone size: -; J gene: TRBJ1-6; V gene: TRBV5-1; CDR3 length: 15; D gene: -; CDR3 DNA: TGCGCCAGCAGCTCGGACAGTTCATGGGGTTCACCCCTCCACTTT; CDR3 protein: CASSSDSSWGSPLHF
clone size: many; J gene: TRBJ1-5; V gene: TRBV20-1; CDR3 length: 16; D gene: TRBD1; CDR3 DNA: TGCAGTGCTCTCCCGACAGGGAAAGGGAGCAATCAGCCCCAGCATTTT; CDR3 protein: CSALPTGKGSNQPQHF
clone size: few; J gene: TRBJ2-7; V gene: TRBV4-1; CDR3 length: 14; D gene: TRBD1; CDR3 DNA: TGCGCCAGCAGCCAGACAGGGCTCTCCTACGAGCAGTACTTC; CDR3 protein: CASSQTGLSYEQYF
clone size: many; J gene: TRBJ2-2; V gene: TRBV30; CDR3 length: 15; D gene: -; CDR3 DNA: TGTGCCTGGAGTGCTAGGCTACATCCCACCGGGGAGCTGTTTTTT; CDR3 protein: CAWSARLHPTGELFF
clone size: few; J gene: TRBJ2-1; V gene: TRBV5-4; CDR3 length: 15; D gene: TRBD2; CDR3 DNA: TGTGCCAGCAGCTTAGCGGGGGACACCTACAATGAGCAGTTCTTC; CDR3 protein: CASSLAGDTYNEQFF
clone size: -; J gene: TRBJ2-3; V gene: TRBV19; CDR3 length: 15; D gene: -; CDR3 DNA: TGTGCCAGTACCGGCGGACAGGGAGGGAGAGATACGCAGTATTTT; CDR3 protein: CASTGGQGGRDTQYF
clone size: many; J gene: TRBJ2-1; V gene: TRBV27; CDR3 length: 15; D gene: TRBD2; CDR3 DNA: TGTGCCAGCAGTTCTAGCGGGCGCTCCTACAATGAGCAGTTCTTC; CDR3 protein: CASSSSGRSYNEQFF
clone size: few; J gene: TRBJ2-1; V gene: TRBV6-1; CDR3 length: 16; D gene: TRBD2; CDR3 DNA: TGTGCCAGCAGTGAATTCGGCGGGAGCAAAGGGAATGAGCAGTTCTTC; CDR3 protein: CASSEFGGSKGNEQFF